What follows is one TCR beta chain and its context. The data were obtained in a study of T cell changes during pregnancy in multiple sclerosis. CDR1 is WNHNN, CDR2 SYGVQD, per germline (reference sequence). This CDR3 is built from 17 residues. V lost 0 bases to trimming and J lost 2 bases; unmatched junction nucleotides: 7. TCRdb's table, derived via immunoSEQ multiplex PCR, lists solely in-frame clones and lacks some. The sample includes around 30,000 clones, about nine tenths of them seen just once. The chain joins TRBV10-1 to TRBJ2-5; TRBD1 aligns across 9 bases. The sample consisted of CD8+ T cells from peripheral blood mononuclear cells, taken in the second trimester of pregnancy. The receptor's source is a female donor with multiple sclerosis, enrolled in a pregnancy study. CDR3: CASSESVGTGLQETQYF. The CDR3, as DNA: TGCGCCAGCAGTGAGTCGGTGGGGACAGGGCTTCAAGAGACCCAGTACTTC.